This T cell receptor (beta chain) was sequenced for a study of blood T cell repertoires in COVID-19. Across the study: Samples taken during acute and convalescent COVID-19 were collected in the United States, Italy and Spain.

V lost 4 bases, J lost 4 bases, and 16 bases lay in between. Germline CDR1 SQVTM, CDR2 ANQGSEA. CDR3 length equals 15 residues. Those who participated ranged in age from roughly 18 to 100 years and resided in about 24 US areas. Assay: immunoSEQ multiplex PCR; the TCRdb copy retains only in-frame clones and omits some. The sample shows around 400,000 clones, 80% to 85% of them seen only once. Sequenced: PBMCs or T cells enriched from blood (not recorded which). The clonotype originates from a woman in her fifties or sixties who had recovered from COVID-19. The gene calls are TRBV29-1 and TRBJ2-2; weak D call: TRBD1 (6 bases). In DNA form, the CDR3 reads TGCAGCGTTGCTACAGGGAACGGAGGCACCGGGGAGCTGTTTTTT. Encoded protein: CSVATGNGGTGELFF.